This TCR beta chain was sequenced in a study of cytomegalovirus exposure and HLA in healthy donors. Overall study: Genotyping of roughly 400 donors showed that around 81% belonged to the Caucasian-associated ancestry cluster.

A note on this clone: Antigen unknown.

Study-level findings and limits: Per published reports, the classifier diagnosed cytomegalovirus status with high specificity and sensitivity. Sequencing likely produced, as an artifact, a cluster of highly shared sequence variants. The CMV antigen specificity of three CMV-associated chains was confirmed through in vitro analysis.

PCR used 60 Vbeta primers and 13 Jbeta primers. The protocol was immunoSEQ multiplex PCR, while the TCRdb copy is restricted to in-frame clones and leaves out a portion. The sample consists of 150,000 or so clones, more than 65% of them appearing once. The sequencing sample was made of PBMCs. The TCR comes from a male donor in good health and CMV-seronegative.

This CDR3 is CATRLSGNPNNEQFF. DNA of the CDR3: TGTGCCACCCGACTTAGCGGGAACCCCAACAATGAGCAGTTCTTC. The chain is built from TRBV7-9 and TRBJ2-1, with 8 positions matching TRBD2. J lost 5 bases, V lost 10 bases, and 13 bases had no gene match. Per the germline V gene, CDR1 is SEHNR and CDR2 is FQNEAQ (reference sequence). The CDR3 runs to 15 residues.